This section outlines one T cell receptor (beta chain) sequence together with its context. The sample belongs to a study of T cell responses to AZD1222 COVID-19 vaccine. Produced via immunoSEQ multiplex PCR; TCRdb's table is partial and in-frame only. The top ten clones hold approximately 1.4% of a sample with over 150,000 clones, roughly nine tenths of them seen once. V trimming: 0 bases; J trimming: 4 bases; junction bases outside the gene matches: 7. The CDR3 length is 16 residues. CDR1 is SGHRS and CDR2 is YFSETQ in the germline V gene. The sequence came from an adult in good health. The chain employs TRBV5-1 and TRBJ2-3; TRBD2 matches 8 bases. This material consisted of peripheral blood, taken on day 0 of AZD1222 vaccination. The CDR3 nucleotides are TGCGCCAGCAGCTTGGGACTAGCGAGCGCCTCAGATACGCAGTATTTT. It encodes CASSLGLASASDTQYF.